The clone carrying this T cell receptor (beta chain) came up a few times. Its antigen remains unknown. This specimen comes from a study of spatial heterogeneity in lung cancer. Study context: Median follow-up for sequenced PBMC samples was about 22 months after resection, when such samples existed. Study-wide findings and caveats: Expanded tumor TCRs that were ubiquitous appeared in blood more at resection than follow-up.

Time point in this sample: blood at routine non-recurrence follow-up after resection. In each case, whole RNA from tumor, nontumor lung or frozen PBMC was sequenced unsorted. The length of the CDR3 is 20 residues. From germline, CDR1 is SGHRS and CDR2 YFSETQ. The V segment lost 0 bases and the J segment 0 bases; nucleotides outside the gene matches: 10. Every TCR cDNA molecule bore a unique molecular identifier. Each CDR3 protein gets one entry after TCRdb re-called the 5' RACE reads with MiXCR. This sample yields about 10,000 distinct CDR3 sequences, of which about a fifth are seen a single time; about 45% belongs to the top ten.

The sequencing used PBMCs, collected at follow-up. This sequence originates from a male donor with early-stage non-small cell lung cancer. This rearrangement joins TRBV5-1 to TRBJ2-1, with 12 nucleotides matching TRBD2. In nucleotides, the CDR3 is TGCGCCAGCAGCTTGGTGGCTAGCGGGAGGGTAACGAGCTCCTACAATGAGCAGTTCTTC. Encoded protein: CASSLVASGRVTSSYNEQFF.